The rows below give T cell receptor beta chains drawn from one sample of a study of post-analysis software for immune sequencing data. Each CDR3 protein gets one entry after TCRdb re-called the PCR reads with MiXCR. The sample lists some 890,000 distinct CDR3 sequences; 53% were seen once. Sequencing was performed on blood. The receptors derive from a girl aged 5 to 17 with multiple sclerosis. CDR3s include the opening cysteine and the closing phenylalanine or tryptophan. D genes are given only for firm matches. Clone size is not always given. Where it is, it says once, few, many or a class for expanded clones.

V,D,J,size,CDR3,DNA
TRBV5-1,-,TRBJ2-7,many,CASSLGGNSYEQYF,TGTGCCAGCAGCTTAGGGGGGAACTCCTACGAGCAGTACTTC
TRBV20-1,-,TRBJ2-7,few,CSARDPGVPYEQYF,TGCAGTGCTAGAGATCCCGGGGTCCCCTACGAGCAGTACTTC
TRBV5-1,TRBD2,TRBJ2-2,-,CASSPPTSGGTGELFF,TGCGCCAGCAGCCCCCCGACTAGCGGGGGCACCGGGGAGCTGTTTTTT
TRBV7-3,-,TRBJ2-5,few,CASSPTGRGQETQYF,TGTGCCAGCAGCCCTACTGGCAGGGGCCAAGAGACCCAGTACTTC
TRBV4-1,TRBD2,TRBJ2-4,-,CASSRVAGGPIDKNIQYF,TGCGCCAGCAGCAGGGTAGCGGGAGGGCCTATTGACAAAAACATTCAGTACTTC
TRBV20-1,-,TRBJ2-5,few,CSASSETQYF,TGCAGTGCTAGTTCAGAGACCCAGTACTTC
TRBV5-1,TRBD1,TRBJ2-6,-,CASSLAGTGTSGANVLTF,TGCGCCAGCAGCTTGGCCGGGACAGGGACCTCTGGGGCCAACGTCCTGACTTTC
TRBV20-1,TRBD1,TRBJ2-7,-,CSARRDRGYNEQYF,TGCAGTGCTCGTCGGGACAGGGGTTACAATGAGCAGTACTTC
TRBV29-1,TRBD2,TRBJ2-1,-,CSVTRLAGGYNEQFF,TGCAGCGTCACAAGACTAGCGGGAGGCTACAATGAGCAGTTCTTC
TRBV15,-,TRBJ1-1,-,CATSRLDKAEAFF,TGTGCCACCAGCAGACTGGACAAGGCTGAAGCTTTCTTT
TRBV15,TRBD2,TRBJ2-7,few,CATSSALAGALYEQYF,TGTGCCACCAGCAGTGCCCTAGCGGGAGCTCTCTACGAGCAGTACTTC
TRBV5-1,TRBD1,TRBJ2-5,once,CASSSTGGQGETQYF,TGCGCCAGCAGCTCAACAGGGGGCCAAGGAGAGACCCAGTACTTC
TRBV6-6,-,TRBJ2-3,-,CASSYLWSTDTQYF,TGTGCCAGCAGTTACTTGTGGAGCACAGATACGCAGTATTTT
TRBV27,TRBD1,TRBJ2-1,-,CASNQDRGYNEQFF,TGTGCCAGCAACCAAGACAGGGGTTACAATGAGCAGTTCTTC
TRBV4-1,-,TRBJ1-2,-,CASSPGTGLSYTF,TGCGCCAGCAGCCCCGGGACGGGCTTGAGCTACACCTTC
TRBV6-1,-,TRBJ1-1,few,CASSERGAITNTEAFF,TGTGCCAGCAGTGAGCGGGGGGCTATTACGAACACTGAAGCTTTCTTT
TRBV29-1,-,TRBJ1-2,few,CSAVDPGVNYGYTF,TGCAGCGCCGTGGACCCGGGGGTGAACTATGGCTACACCTTC
TRBV5-1,TRBD1,TRBJ1-2,-,CASSLAAHRGDVYGYTF,TGCGCCAGCAGCTTGGCGGCCCACAGGGGCGACGTCTATGGCTACACCTTC
TRBV5-4,TRBD2,TRBJ2-5,-,CASSFGGGAAYEQYF,TGTGCCAGCAGCTTCGGCGGGGGGGCCGCTTATGAGCAGTACTTC
TRBV5-1,-,TRBJ2-7,-,CASSLVRANSYEQYF,TGCGCCAGCAGCTTGGTCCGCGCTAACTCCTACGAGCAGTACTTC
TRBV27,TRBD2,TRBJ2-7,-,CASSPTSGRADEQYF,TGTGCCAGCAGTCCTACTAGCGGGAGGGCCGACGAGCAGTACTTC
TRBV30,-,TRBJ2-3,-,CAWSSQYTQYF,TGTGCCTGGAGTTCACAGTATACGCAGTATTTT
TRBV5-1,-,TRBJ2-7,-,CASSLAPTGYYEQYF,TGCGCCAGCAGCTTGGCCCCCACAGGATACTACGAGCAGTACTTC
TRBV20-1,TRBD2,TRBJ2-5,few,CSTLTSGQETQYF,TGCAGCACTTTGACTAGCGGACAAGAGACCCAGTACTTC
TRBV20-1,-,TRBJ2-6,few,CSARVDKANVLTF,TGCAGTGCTAGAGTGGACAAGGCCAACGTCCTGACTTTC
TRBV29-1,-,TRBJ2-7,few,CSAAPNIYEQYF,TGCAGCGCCGCACCTAACATATACGAGCAGTACTTC